The entry that follows covers one T cell receptor (beta chain) sequence. Its antigen is not known. Measured with immunoSEQ multiplex PCR; TCRdb has only the in-frame clones, and not every one. The table has approximately 120,000 clones, roughly 89% seen once. This record comes from a study of T cell responses to AZD1222 COVID-19 vaccine. At the level of the study: Second-dose groups at about 4 or about 12 weeks were pooled.

Study-level points and caveats: The donor group comprised mostly white British people and more females; the analysis possibly underestimated clonal diversity.

This receptor was identified in an adult in good health. Sequencing used peripheral blood, obtained on day 0 of AZD1222 vaccination.

The CDR3 sequence: CSVMFSYNSPLHF. In DNA, the CDR3 is TGCAGCGTTATGTTCTCCTATAATTCACCCCTCCACTTT. V is TRBV29-1 and J is TRBJ1-6, with D unresolved. There are 13 residues in the CDR3. V lost 5 bases to trimming and J lost 0 bases, with 5 bases between them. CDR1 is SQVTM, CDR2 ANQGSEA, per germline.